This T cell receptor beta chain was recovered during a study of cytomegalovirus exposure and HLA in healthy donors. Study information: The roughly 700 first-cohort repertoires shared a platform with the 130 or so validation repertoires, as reported in a later analysis. Regarding the study as a whole: A few CMV-associated chains were confirmed in vitro to be specific for CMV antigens. Reportedly, diagnosis of cytomegalovirus status by the classifier showed high specificity and sensitivity. The investigators catalogued 180 or so TCR beta chains as cytomegalovirus-associated.

The germline V gene has CDR1 WNHNN and CDR2 SYGVQD (reference sequence). The V and J ends lost 3 bases and 6 bases respectively, with 21 bases between them. CDR3 length: 17 amino acids. TCRdb's copy holds only in-frame clones and misses some; the assay was immunoSEQ multiplex PCR. The table has 150,000 or so clones, about 88% seen once. The table lists this clone with a few counts. Its cognate antigen is unknown. The V gene is TRBV10-1, the J gene TRBJ1-5; D is uncertain. The receptor's source is a man between 18 and 29 years old in good health and CMV-seropositive. The sample consisted of PBMCs. The CDR3 region is CASSDPEDPGGGQPQHF. Here the CDR3 DNA reads TGCGCCAGCAGTGACCCCGAGGACCCTGGAGGCGGTCAGCCCCAGCATTTT.